This TCR beta chain was found in a study of CD8+ T cells in alopecia areata. This CDR3 contains 14 residues. Germline loops: CDR1 MNHEY, CDR2 SMNVEV (reference sequence). Deletions cut 3 bases from V and 5 bases from J, with 8 bases between. The authors extracted RNA and reverse transcribed it into cDNA as the sequencing template. Generated by immunoSEQ multiplex PCR, the TCRdb table keeps only in-frame clones and is missing some. The sample lists fewer than 200,000 clones, around 50% occurring once. The source is a human donor with alopecia areata. The chain has TRBV27 and TRBJ1-6; maybe TRBD1 (6 bases). Here the sequenced sample was CD4+ T cells sorted from blood, taken at week 0. DNA for the CDR3: TGTGCCAGCAGTTTCCGGGACAATAATTCACCCCTCCACTTT. Translating it yields CASSFRDNNSPLHF.